This T cell receptor (beta chain) was sequenced during a study of control samples from healthy donors and cancer patients. Generated by immunoSEQ multiplex PCR, the TCRdb table keeps only in-frame clones and is missing some. The table has hundreds of thousands of clones, more than 80% seen once. The clonotype originates from a man in his forties with head and neck cancer. Sequencing was carried out using PBMCs.

This CDR3 reads CASSLAGTGTGELFF. The CDR3 DNA reads TGTGCCAGCAGCTTGGCCGGGACAGGGACCGGGGAGCTGTTTTTT. The rearrangement links TRBV5-4 to TRBJ2-2, with 9 bases aligning to TRBD1. With 0 bases clipped from V and 5 bases from J, the junction kept 2 bases outside the gene matches. This CDR3 has 15 amino acids. Germline lookup yields CDR1 SGHNT and CDR2 YYREEE (reference sequence).